These 17 T cell receptor beta chains came from one sample sequenced in a study of human T cells and chemical hapten exposure. TCRdb fed the RACE reads into MiXCR, producing one record per CDR3 protein. Of some 65,000 distinct CDR3 sequences in the sample, roughly 6.6% were seen once. Regarding time point: healthy volunteer bleed at 6 weeks. Unfractionated whole blood yielded total RNA. The sample was whole blood. Receptor source: a female donor in good health. Some clones in this sample may be carry-over from other donors' samples.

This clonotype was counted only a few times. The gene calls are TRBV25-1 and TRBJ2-2; unclear D gene. The CDR3 sequence is 12 residues long. Trimming took off 0 bases at V and 6 bases at J, with 2 bases between the two ends. CDR1 and CDR2 (germline): MGHDK, SYGVNS. The CDR3 spells CASSEYAGELFF. The DNA of the CDR3 is TGTGCCAGCAGTGAATACGCCGGGGAGCTGTTTTTT.

This clonotype came up many times. The chain couples TRBV27 to TRBJ1-1; 7 bases are a match to TRBD1. V shed 3 bases and J 1 base; nucleotides not matched to a gene: 5. This CDR3 has 15 residues. CDR1 and CDR2 from the germline V gene are MNHEY and SMNVEV (reference sequence). CDR3 sequence: CASSLMGQQNTEAFF. CDR3 DNA sequence: TGTGCCAGCAGTTTGATGGGACAGCAGAACACTGAAGCTTTCTTT.

This clonotype was seen ten or more times. J is TRBJ2-6 and V is TRBV20-1, with D possibly matching TRBD1 (5 bases). Germline V gene lookup returns CDR1 DFQATT and CDR2 SNEGSKA (reference sequence). The CDR3 covers 17 residues. Trimming cost V 0 bases and J 0 bases, with 12 bases left between them. The CDR3 sequence: CSARDLDSNSGANVLTF. CDR3 DNA: TGCAGTGCTAGAGATCTCGACAGTAACTCTGGGGCCAACGTCCTGACTTTC.

This clonotype was observed a single time. The chain combines TRBV19 with TRBJ2-2; 11 bases map to TRBD2. J gave up 0 bases and V 4 bases, and 7 bases lay outside the gene matches. CDR3 length equals 18 residues. Germline lookup yields CDR1 LNHDA and CDR2 SQIVND (reference sequence). CDR3 amino acids: CASSTPGLADANTGELFF. The CDR3 DNA follows: TGTGCCAGTAGTACTCCGGGACTAGCGGACGCGAACACCGGGGAGCTGTTTTTT.

This clonotype was observed at least ten times. The V and J genes are TRBV28 and TRBJ1-1; 11 bases are a match to TRBD1. The V and J ends lost 3 bases and 1 base, in that order; junction bases with no gene match: 7. The CDR3 runs 17 residues. Germline CDR1 reads MDHEN; CDR2 reads SYDVKM. The CDR3 bases are TGTGCCAGCAGTTTTTTGTGGGGGACAGGGGGGAACACTGAAGCTTTCTTT. Protein sequence: CASSFLWGTGGNTEAFF.

Many counts were recorded for this clonotype. The V gene is TRBV20-1, the J gene TRBJ2-7; either TRBD1 or TRBD2 may fit D (5 bases each). V gave up 3 bases and J gave up 5 bases, with 17 bases separating them. The CDR3 is made up of 14 amino acids. CDR1 is DFQATT and CDR2 is SNEGSKA in the germline V gene (reference sequence). This chain's CDR3 is CSARAGTIGDEQYF. The CDR3 nucleotides read TGCAGTGCTAGGGCAGGGACCATTGGGGACGAGCAGTACTTC.

The J gene is TRBJ2-1, the V gene TRBV12-3 or TRBV12-4; D gene unclear. The germline V and J ends were trimmed by 5 bases and 0 bases, with 14 bases remaining between them. The CDR3 consists of 16 residues. The CDR3 DNA is TGTGCCAGCAGTACCACTTCATATAGCTCCTACAATGAGCAGTTCTTC. Residues: CASSTTSYSSYNEQFF.

A word on this clonotype: Possible read error: a much larger clone is one base away. The chain combines TRBV24-1 with TRBJ2-1; tentatively, D is TRBD1 or TRBD2 (6 bases each). CDR3 length: 16 amino acids. V was pared by 4 bases and J by 8 bases, with 20 bases between. Germline V CDR1 and CDR2: KGHDR, SFDVKD. The CDR3 sequence: CATSEPAGHGLDEQFF. The CDR3 DNA reads TGTGCCACCAGTGAACCGGCGGGACACGGTCTCGATGAGCAGTTCTTC.

At least ten counts were recorded for this clonotype. V and J are TRBV29-1 and TRBJ1-2, with 8 positions matching TRBD1. The CDR3 has 14 amino acids. Per the germline V gene, CDR1 is SQVTM and CDR2 is ANQGSEA. Losses at the gene ends were 3 bases for V and 5 bases for J; bases not matched to a gene: 8. For the CDR3, the DNA is TGCAGCGTTGAGGGCCAGGGGGCGCGATATGGCTACACCTTC. This encodes CSVEGQGARYGYTF.

This clonotype has ten or more counts. The chain has TRBV7-6 and TRBJ1-1; TRBD1 matches at 9 bases. Germline V gene data show CDR1 as SGHVS and CDR2 as FNYEAQ. The CDR3 sequence is 15 residues long. Trimming at V came to 1 base and at J to 1 base, leaving 1 base not matched to a gene. The CDR3 DNA sequence: TGTGCCAGCAGCTTAGAGACAGGGGGGAACACTGAAGCTTTCTTT. Amino acid sequence: CASSLETGGNTEAFF.

Of note for this clonotype: One end of the junction does not line up with germline, which may come from a read error. Written as DNA, the CDR3 is TGCAGTGCTAGAGATTCCCGGACTAGCGGGCGTTTTAGTCATTTT. Protein: CSARDSRTSGRFSHF. The V and J genes are TRBV20-1 and TRBJ2-3; 11 bases fit TRBD2. CDR1 and CDR2 (germline): DFQATT, SNEGSKA (reference sequence). This CDR3 has 15 amino acids.

V and J are TRBV7-8 and TRBJ1-5; 7 bases match TRBD1. This CDR3 is 16 amino acids long. Germline values: CDR1 SGHVS, CDR2 FQNEAQ. With 2 bases clipped from V and 7 bases from J, the junction kept 11 bases outside the gene matches. The DNA of the CDR3 is TGTGCCAGCAGCTTAATGGTGGAGACAGGGTGGCAGCCCCAGCATTTT. It codes for CASSLMVETGWQPQHF. Filled out from reference TRBV7-8 and TRBJ1-5, the complete variable domain reads GAGVSQSPRYKVAKRGQDVALRCDPISGHVSLFWYQQALGQGPEFLTYFQNEAQLDKSGLPSDRFFAERPEGSVSTLKIQRTQQEDSAVYLCASSLMVETGWQPQHFGDGTRLSIL.

The genes are TRBV2 and TRBJ1-1; D remains unclear. V dropped 1 base and J dropped 9 bases, with 9 bases sitting between them. The CDR3 is 12 residues long. Germline values: CDR1 SNHLY, CDR2 FYNNEI. The CDR3, as DNA: TGTGCCAGCAGTGAAGGAGAGGGTAAAGCTTTCTTT. It specifies CASSEGEGKAFF. The full variable domain, rest sourced from reference TRBV2 and TRBJ1-1, is EPEVTQTPSHQVTQMGQEVILRCVPISNHLYFYWYRQILGQKVEFLVSFYNNEISEKSEIFDDQFSVERPDGSNFTLKIRSTKLEDSAMYFCASSEGEGKAFFGQGTRLTVV.

This clonotype has at least ten counts. CDR3 loop: CASSLGRINEKLFF. The CDR3 coding sequence is TGTGCCAGCAGCTTGGGACGGATTAATGAAAAACTGTTTTTT. This sequence joins TRBV7-9 and TRBJ1-4, with D possibly being TRBD1 (5 bases). Germline CDR1 SEHNR, CDR2 FQNEAQ (reference sequence). The CDR3 is 14 amino acids. The germline V and J ends were trimmed by 3 bases and 4 bases, with 9 bases remaining between them.

This clonotype was detected many times. The chain carries TRBV7-2 and TRBJ2-7; 12 bases match TRBD2. The J segment lost 1 base and the V segment lost 3 bases, leaving 1 base of the junction unmatched. Germline lookup yields CDR1 SGHTA and CDR2 FQGNSA. This CDR3 is built from 15 residues. CDR3 nucleotides: TGTGCCAGCAGCTTGACTAGCGGGAGTTCCTACGAGCAGTACTTC. Encoded protein: CASSLTSGSSYEQYF.

This clonotype was detected only once. The V gene is TRBV3-1, the J gene TRBJ2-1; 7 nucleotides align to TRBD2. With 1 base clipped from V and 4 bases from J, the junction kept 4 bases outside the gene matches. Per the germline V gene, CDR1 is LGHDT and CDR2 is YNNKEL (reference sequence). The CDR3 is made up of 15 amino acids. CDR3 loop: CASSQVNGRYNEQFF. Here the CDR3 DNA reads TGTGCCAGCAGCCAAGTAAACGGGAGGTACAATGAGCAGTTCTTC.

Many counts were recorded for this clonotype. This rearrangement joins TRBV19 to TRBJ2-7, with D perhaps matching TRBD1 (5 bases). This CDR3 comprises 14 residues. The ends were cut back, 5 bases at V and 5 bases at J, with 16 bases in the middle. Per the germline V gene, CDR1 is LNHDA and CDR2 is SQIVND (reference sequence). CDR3 region: CASSSTRVVHEQYF. DNA for the CDR3: TGTGCCAGTAGTTCAACCAGGGTCGTCCACGAGCAGTACTTC.